This is a list of T cell receptor beta chains from one sample in a study of PD-L1 blockade in urothelial cancer. Profiling relied on immunoSEQ multiplex PCR, and the TCRdb table lists in-frame clones only, not all of them. Among about 56,000 clones listed, over 75% were seen once. The sample consisted of PBMCs, taken around atezolizumab (anti-PD-L1) treatment. These receptors all stem from a man in his 70s with urothelial cancer. The CDR3 runs from the conserved cysteine through the conserved F or W. Fields, in order: clone size, V gene, J gene, D gene, CDR3 DNA, CDR3 protein. The D gene is left open where the match is weak. Rows give clone size only sometimes, using once, few, many, or a class for an expanded clone.

abundance: .
v_gene: TRBV4-1
j_gene: TRBJ1-1
d_gene: .
CDR3nt: TGCGCCAGCAGCCAAGGGACATATACGAACACTGAAGCTTTCTTT
CDR3aa: CASSQGTYTNTEAFF

abundance: .
v_gene: TRBV28
j_gene: TRBJ1-1
d_gene: .
CDR3nt: TGTGCCAGTACAAACCGGCCAGGGAACACTGAAGCTTTCTTT
CDR3aa: CASTNRPGNTEAFF

abundance: .
v_gene: TRBV28
j_gene: TRBJ2-1
d_gene: TRBD2
CDR3nt: TGTGCCAGCACCTCGGGCGGGAGGTTCAATGAGCAGTTCTTC
CDR3aa: CASTSGGRFNEQFF

abundance: .
v_gene: TRBV7-2
j_gene: TRBJ1-1
d_gene: .
CDR3nt: TGTGCCAGCAGCTTAATATCGGGGGGGAACACTGAAGCTTTCTTT
CDR3aa: CASSLISGGNTEAFF

abundance: .
v_gene: TRBV7-7
j_gene: TRBJ2-2
d_gene: TRBD2
CDR3nt: TGTGCCAGCAGCCCCGGACTAGCGGGAGGGGAGCTGTTTTTT
CDR3aa: CASSPGLAGGELFF

abundance: .
v_gene: TRBV2
j_gene: TRBJ2-7
d_gene: .
CDR3nt: TGTGCCAGCAGTGAACGACTCGTCGAGCAGTACTTC
CDR3aa: CASSERLVEQYF

abundance: .
v_gene: TRBV30
j_gene: TRBJ1-6
d_gene: .
CDR3nt: TGTGCCTGGTGCGGGACTACGGGTCCACCCCTCCACTTT
CDR3aa: CAWCGTTGPPLHF

abundance: once
v_gene: TRBV6-6
j_gene: TRBJ2-1
d_gene: TRBD1
CDR3nt: TGTGCCAGCAGTTTGGGACAGGGAAATGAGCAGTTCTTC
CDR3aa: CASSLGQGNEQFF

abundance: few
v_gene: TRBV18
j_gene: TRBJ2-5
d_gene: .
CDR3nt: TGTGCCAGCTCACCGCGGAGGGGCGGTCAAGAGACCCAGTACTTC
CDR3aa: CASSPRRGGQETQYF

abundance: .
v_gene: TRBV19
j_gene: TRBJ2-1
d_gene: TRBD1
CDR3nt: TGTGCCAGTAGTATGACAGGGGGCGGTGAGCAGTTCTTC
CDR3aa: CASSMTGGGEQFF

abundance: .
v_gene: TRBV21-1
j_gene: TRBJ1-2
d_gene: .
CDR3nt: TGTGCCAGCAGCAAGGGAGCAGGGGTTGTCCCCTATGGCTACACCTTC
CDR3aa: CASSKGAGVVPYGYTF

abundance: few
v_gene: TRBV18
j_gene: TRBJ1-2
d_gene: .
CDR3nt: TGTGCCAGCTCACGACAGGTTGAGGGTGGCTACACCTTC
CDR3aa: CASSRQVEGGYTF

abundance: few
v_gene: TRBV30
j_gene: TRBJ1-1
d_gene: TRBD1
CDR3nt: TGTGCCTGGAGTGAACAGGGGGACACTGAAGCTTTCTTT
CDR3aa: CAWSEQGDTEAFF

abundance: .
v_gene: TRBV18
j_gene: TRBJ2-7
d_gene: .
CDR3nt: TGTGCCAGCTCACTGAGCTCCGGGAGCGACGAGCAGTACTTC
CDR3aa: CASSLSSGSDEQYF

abundance: once
v_gene: TRBV30
j_gene: TRBJ1-2
d_gene: .
CDR3nt: TGTGCCTGGAGTAGGGGGAAAGGCTACACCTTC
CDR3aa: CAWSRGKGYTF

abundance: .
v_gene: TRBV10-3
j_gene: TRBJ2-7
d_gene: TRBD1
CDR3nt: TGTGCCATCAGCCTCGGGACAGGGGGCTCCTACGAGCAGTACTTC
CDR3aa: CAISLGTGGSYEQYF

abundance: .
v_gene: TRBV29-1
j_gene: TRBJ1-1
d_gene: TRBD1
CDR3nt: TGCAGCGTGTGTAGTGGGACAGGGGGCACTGAAGCTTTCTTT
CDR3aa: CSVCSGTGGTEAFF

abundance: .
v_gene: TRBV2
j_gene: TRBJ2-7
d_gene: TRBD2
CDR3nt: TGTGCCAGCAGTCGGACTAGCGGGAGGGCCTACGAGCAGTACTTC
CDR3aa: CASSRTSGRAYEQYF

abundance: few
v_gene: TRBV30
j_gene: TRBJ2-1
d_gene: TRBD2
CDR3nt: TGTGCCTGGACAAGCGGGAGGGCCGGCAATGAGCAGTTCTTC
CDR3aa: CAWTSGRAGNEQFF